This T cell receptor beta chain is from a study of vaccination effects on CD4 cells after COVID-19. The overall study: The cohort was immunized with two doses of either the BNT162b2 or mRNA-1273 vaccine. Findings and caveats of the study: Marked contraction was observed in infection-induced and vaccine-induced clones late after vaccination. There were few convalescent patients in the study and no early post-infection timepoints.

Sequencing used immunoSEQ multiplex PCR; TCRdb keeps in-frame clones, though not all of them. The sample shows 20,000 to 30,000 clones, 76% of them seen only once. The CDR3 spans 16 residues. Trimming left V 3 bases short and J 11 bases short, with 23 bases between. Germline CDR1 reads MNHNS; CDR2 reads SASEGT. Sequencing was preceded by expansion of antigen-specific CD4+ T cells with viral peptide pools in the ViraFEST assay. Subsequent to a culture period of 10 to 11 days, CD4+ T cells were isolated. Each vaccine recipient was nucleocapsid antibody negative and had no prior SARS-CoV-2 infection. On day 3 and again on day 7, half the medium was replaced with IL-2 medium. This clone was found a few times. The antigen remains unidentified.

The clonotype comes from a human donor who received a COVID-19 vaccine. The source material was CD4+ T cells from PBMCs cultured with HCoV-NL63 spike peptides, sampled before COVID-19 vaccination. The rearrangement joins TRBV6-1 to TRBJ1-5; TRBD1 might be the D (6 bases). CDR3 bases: TGTGCCAGCAGTGACCGCCAGGGGCGCAAGCAATCAGCCCAGCATTTT. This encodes CASSDRQGRKQSAQHF.